One sample yielded the 11 T cell receptor beta chains listed below, sequenced in a study of patients and donors after allogeneic stem cell transplantation. TCRdb fed the RT-PCR reads into MiXCR, producing one record per CDR3 protein. This table holds roughly 940,000 distinct CDR3 sequences, 18% found once. Sequencing was carried out using blood, either unsorted or a sorted T cell fraction (not recorded which). The receptors derive from a human donor who was either an allogeneic HSCT recipient or a stem cell or donor lymphocyte infusion donor (not recorded which). It is not recorded whose cells these are; they may come from a transplant donor.

This clonotype has a handful of counts. The chain links TRBV6-1 to TRBJ1-2; 8 bases align to TRBD1. The CDR3 runs 16 residues. CDR1 and CDR2 (germline): MNHNS, SASEGT. J was trimmed by 6 bases and V by 6 bases; bases with no gene match: 15. The CDR3 DNA reads as TGTGCCAGCAGAAGAAGGTTGGGACAGGTCTTCAATGGCTACACCTTC. This translates into CASRRRLGQVFNGYTF.

This clonotype appeared many times. This chain joins TRBV5-1 and TRBJ1-1, with no clear D. CDR1 is SGHRS, CDR2 YFSETQ, per germline. The CDR3 is 14 amino acids. Trimming took off 3 bases at V and 0 bases at J, with 9 bases between the two ends. The CDR3 spells CASSSEGVNTEAFF. The CDR3 bases are TGCGCCAGCAGCTCAGAAGGAGTGAACACTGAAGCTTTCTTT.

This clonotype was picked up a small number of times. The V call is TRBV6-4, the J call TRBJ1-2; D possibly corresponds to TRBD1 (5 bases). The CDR3 covers 14 residues. The germline gives CDR1 MRHNA, CDR2 SNTAGT. V shed 0 bases and J shed 6 bases, with 11 bases lying between them. In DNA form, the CDR3 reads TGTGCCAGCAGTGACTCGCGGGCGGGGCATGGCTACACCTTC. Translated: CASSDSRAGHGYTF.

The V and J genes are TRBV12-3 or TRBV12-4 and TRBJ2-6, with 10 bases aligning to TRBD1. V lost 8 bases to trimming and J lost 0 bases; unmatched junction nucleotides: 4. This CDR3 comprises 16 residues. For the CDR3, the DNA is TGTGCCAGCCAGACAGGGGGCGTCTCTGGGGCCAACGTCCTGACTTTC. It encodes CASQTGGVSGANVLTF.

V is TRBV5-1 and J is TRBJ2-7, with D unresolved. V lost 4 bases, J lost 2 bases, and 13 bases lay in between. The germline gives CDR1 SGHRS, CDR2 YFSETQ. The CDR3 runs to 14 residues. The CDR3 is CASSPAPDPYEQYF. As DNA, the CDR3 is TGCGCCAGCAGCCCTGCACCGGACCCCTACGAGCAGTACTTC. Full variable domain (missing parts from reference TRBV5-1 and TRBJ2-7): KAGVTQTPRYLIKTRGQQVTLSCSPISGHRSVSWYQQTPGQGLQFLFEYFSETQRNKGNFPGRFSGRQFSNSRSEMNVSTLELGDSALYLCASSPAPDPYEQYFGPGTRLTVT.

The J gene is TRBJ2-1, the V gene TRBV4-3, with TRBD2 matching 12 bases. The CDR3 is made up of 18 amino acids. V lost 0 bases and J lost 5; bases outside the gene matches: 8. Germline CDR1 reads LGHNA; CDR2 reads YSLEER. CDR3 bases: TGCGCCAGCAGCCAAGAAAGTCTCCTAGCGGGGGGGGACAATGAGCAGTTCTTC. Its protein product is CASSQESLLAGGDNEQFF.

The V gene is TRBV6-2 or TRBV6-3, the J gene TRBJ2-2; 9 bases are a match to TRBD1. J was trimmed by 3 bases and V by 8 bases; bases with no gene match: 13. There are 17 residues in the CDR3. The germline CDR1 and CDR2 sequences are MNHEY and SVGEGT. The CDR3 sequence: CASSPSPGQGYTGELFF. The CDR3 coding sequence is TGTGCCAGCTCCCCCAGCCCGGGACAGGGATACACCGGGGAGCTGTTTTTT.

This clonotype was observed a single time. The genes are TRBV12-3 or TRBV12-4 and TRBJ1-3, with 8 bases lining up with TRBD1. The CDR3 has 16 residues. V shed 6 bases and J 0 bases; nucleotides not matched to a gene: 7. The CDR3 nucleotides are TGTGCCAGCAGAGGACAGGGAGAGGGCTCTGGAAACACCATATATTTT. Its translation is CASRGQGEGSGNTIYF.

The gene calls are TRBV15 and TRBJ2-5; a possible D gene is TRBD2 (6 bases). The CDR3 spans 13 residues. Trimming removed 6 bases from V and 3 bases from J, with 11 bases in between. CDR1 and CDR2 from the germline V gene are LNHNV and YYDKDF (reference sequence). CDR3 amino acids: CATRSSEEETQYF. The CDR3 DNA is TGTGCCACCAGATCTAGCGAGGAAGAGACCCAGTACTTC.

This clonotype was picked up a small number of times. The chain is built from TRBV4-1 and TRBJ2-7; maybe TRBD2 (6 bases). Trimming stripped 2 bases from V and 2 bases from J, with 16 bases between. Per germline, CDR1 MGHRA and CDR2 YSYEKL. The CDR3 loop spans 16 amino acids. CDR3 amino acids: CASSQPTGSGTYEQYF. CDR3 sequence (DNA): TGCGCCAGCAGCCAACCCACGGGTAGCGGAACCTACGAGCAGTACTTC.

This clonotype showed up just a few times. This chain uses TRBV5-1 with TRBJ1-2, with D tentatively TRBD1 (5 bases). This CDR3 spans 15 amino acids. With 0 bases removed from V and 1 base from J, the gap between germline ends came to 10 bases. Germline lookup yields CDR1 SGHRS and CDR2 YFSETQ. Here the CDR3 DNA reads TGCGCCAGCAGCTTGGCCAACCAGGGTAACTATGGCTACACCTTC. Its protein product is CASSLANQGNYGYTF.